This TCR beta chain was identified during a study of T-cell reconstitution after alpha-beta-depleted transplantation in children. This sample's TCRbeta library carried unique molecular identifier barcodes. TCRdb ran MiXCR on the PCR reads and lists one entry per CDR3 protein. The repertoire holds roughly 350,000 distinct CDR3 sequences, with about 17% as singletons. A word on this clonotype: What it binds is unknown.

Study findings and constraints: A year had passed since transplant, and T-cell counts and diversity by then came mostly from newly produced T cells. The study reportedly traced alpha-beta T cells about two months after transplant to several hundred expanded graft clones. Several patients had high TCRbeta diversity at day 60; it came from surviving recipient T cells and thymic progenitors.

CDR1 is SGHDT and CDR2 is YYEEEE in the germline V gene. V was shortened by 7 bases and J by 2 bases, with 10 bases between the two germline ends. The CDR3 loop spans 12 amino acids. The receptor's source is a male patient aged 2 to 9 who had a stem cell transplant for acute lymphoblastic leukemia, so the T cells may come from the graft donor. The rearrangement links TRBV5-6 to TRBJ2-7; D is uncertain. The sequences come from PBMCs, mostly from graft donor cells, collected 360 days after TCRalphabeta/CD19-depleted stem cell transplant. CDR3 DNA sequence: TGTGCCAGCTCGGACCGTCCCTACGAGCAGTACTTC. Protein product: CASSDRPYEQYF.